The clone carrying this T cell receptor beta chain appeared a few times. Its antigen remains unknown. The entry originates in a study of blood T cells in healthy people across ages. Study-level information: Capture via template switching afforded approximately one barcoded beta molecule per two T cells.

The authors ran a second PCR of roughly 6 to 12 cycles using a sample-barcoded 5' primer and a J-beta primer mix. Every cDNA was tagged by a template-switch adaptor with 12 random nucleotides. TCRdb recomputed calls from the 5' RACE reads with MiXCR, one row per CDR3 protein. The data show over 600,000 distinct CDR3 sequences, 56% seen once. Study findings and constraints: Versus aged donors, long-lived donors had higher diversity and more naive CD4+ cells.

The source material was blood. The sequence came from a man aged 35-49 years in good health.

The chain's CDR3 is CSVWGDTDTQYF. CDR3 DNA sequence: TGCAGCGTTTGGGGGGACACAGATACGCAGTATTTT. V and J are TRBV29-1 and TRBJ2-3; D is possibly TRBD2 (6 bases). V lost 5 bases and J 2 bases, leaving 8 bases between the germline ends. This CDR3 comprises 12 residues. The germline gives CDR1 SQVTM, CDR2 ANQGSEA.